The TCR beta chain described here comes from a study of cytomegalovirus exposure and HLA in healthy donors. Study observations and caveats: Most TCR sequences were rare, but some public TCRs occurred in many donors.

Profiling relied on immunoSEQ multiplex PCR, and the TCRdb table lists in-frame clones only, not all of them. The profile shows more than 110,000 clones, roughly 81% of them singletons. The length of the CDR3 is 15 residues. Germline CDR1 SGDLS, CDR2 YYNGEE. The V gene lost 2 bases and the J gene lost 10 bases, with 19 bases spanning the gap. Regarding this clone: Its specificity is unknown.

Sequencing was performed on PBMCs. The sequence was collected from a woman aged 30 to 39 in good health and CMV-seronegative. The rearrangement joins TRBV9 to TRBJ2-1, with D possibly matching TRBD2 (5 bases). The DNA for the CDR3 is TGTGCCAGCAGCGTTATGGCTGGCGACTACGGAGAGCAGTTCTTC. It codes for CASSVMAGDYGEQFF.